Listed below are T cell receptor beta chains from one sample, sequenced in a study of blood T cells in healthy people across ages. TCRdb passed the 5' RACE reads through MiXCR, listing each CDR3 protein once. The sample includes roughly 1.9 million distinct CDR3 sequences, about 39% of them seen just once. What was sequenced was blood. The receptors were sampled from a human donor in good health. CDR3s include the opening cysteine and the closing phenylalanine or tryptophan. Each record gives: J gene, CDR3 length, D gene, clone size, V gene, CDR3 DNA, CDR3 protein. The D gene is left open where the match is weak. A clone size is listed for some rows: how often the clone was seen (once, few, many), or a class if it is expanded.

J: TRBJ2-1; length: 14; D: NA; size: NA; V: TRBV12-3/TRBV12-4; DNA: TGTGCCAGCACCCTTGAAGGTCGCTACAATGAGCAGTTCTTC; CDR3: CASTLEGRYNEQFF
J: TRBJ1-5; length: 17; D: NA; size: NA; V: TRBV25-1; DNA: TGTGCCACCGAAAATCCAGGCGGACACCTGGGCAATCAGCCCCAGCATTTT; CDR3: CATENPGGHLGNQPQHF
J: TRBJ1-4; length: 16; D: NA; size: once; V: TRBV15; DNA: TGTGCCACCAGCAGAGATGGGGGGGGATCTAATGAAAAACTGTTTTTT; CDR3: CATSRDGGGSNEKLFF
J: TRBJ2-1; length: 17; D: TRBD1; size: NA; V: TRBV5-1; DNA: TGCGCCAGCAGCTTGGAGCGTTTGGGACAGGGTTACAATGAGCAGTTCTTC; CDR3: CASSLERLGQGYNEQFF
J: TRBJ2-1; length: 15; D: TRBD1; size: NA; V: TRBV7-2; DNA: TGTGCCAGCAGCTTAGGGACAGGGTGGGCCAATGAGCAGTTCTTC; CDR3: CASSLGTGWANEQFF
J: TRBJ2-7; length: 14; D: TRBD1; size: few; V: TRBV5-1; DNA: TGCGCCAGCGAGGAGGGACAGGGAGCTTACGAGCAGTACTTC; CDR3: CASEEGQGAYEQYF
J: TRBJ2-7; length: 14; D: TRBD1; size: few; V: TRBV12-3/TRBV12-4; DNA: TGTGCCAGCACTCCCGGGACAGGTGCCTACGAGCAGTACTTC; CDR3: CASTPGTGAYEQYF
J: TRBJ1-3; length: 15; D: NA; size: NA; V: TRBV4-3; DNA: TGCGCCAGCAGCCAAGATGCGGGGGCTGGAAACACCATATATTTT; CDR3: CASSQDAGAGNTIYF
J: TRBJ1-6; length: 16; D: NA; size: NA; V: TRBV20-1; DNA: TGCAGTGCTAGATCGACTCCCGAGACCCCCAATTCACCCCTCCACTTT; CDR3: CSARSTPETPNSPLHF
J: TRBJ1-2; length: 14; D: TRBD1; size: NA; V: TRBV6-6; DNA: TGTGCCAGCAGGGGACAGGGGGCGCCGCGTGGCTACACCTTC; CDR3: CASRGQGAPRGYTF
J: TRBJ2-5; length: 16; D: NA; size: NA; V: TRBV7-9; DNA: TGTGCCAGCAGCTTAGGACCCGGCCTTGGGCAAGAGACCCAGTACTTC; CDR3: CASSLGPGLGQETQYF
J: TRBJ2-4; length: 12; D: NA; size: few; V: TRBV12-3/TRBV12-4; DNA: TGTGCCAGCAGTTTAGCCGGGGAGGAGCAGTACTTC; CDR3: CASSLAGEEQYF
J: TRBJ1-1; length: 15; D: TRBD1; size: NA; V: TRBV5-1; DNA: TGCGCCAGCAGCTTACAAGGGGGCGCATACACTGAAGCTTTCTTT; CDR3: CASSLQGGAYTEAFF
J: TRBJ2-3; length: 16; D: TRBD1; size: NA; V: TRBV10-3; DNA: TGTGCCATCAGTGCTGGGACAGTTACTAGCACAGATACGCAGTATTTT; CDR3: CAISAGTVTSTDTQYF
J: TRBJ1-5; length: 13; D: NA; size: NA; V: TRBV7-9; DNA: TGTGCCAGCAGCCCCGGCACCTATCAGCCCCAGCATTTT; CDR3: CASSPGTYQPQHF
J: TRBJ2-4; length: 13; D: NA; size: NA; V: TRBV7-9; DNA: TGTGCCAGCAGCCCGGTGGACACAGACATTCAGTACTTC; CDR3: CASSPVDTDIQYF
J: TRBJ1-4; length: 14; D: NA; size: NA; V: TRBV7-2; DNA: TGTGCCAGCAGCTTAGACCTCCGACTCGAAAAACTGTTTTTT; CDR3: CASSLDLRLEKLFF
J: TRBJ1-6; length: 15; D: TRBD1; size: few; V: TRBV7-2; DNA: TGTGCCAGCACGGAGACAGGGTGGTATAATTCACCCCTCCACTTT; CDR3: CASTETGWYNSPLHF
J: TRBJ2-6; length: 17; D: TRBD2; size: few; V: TRBV24-1; DNA: TGTGCCACCAGTGACATCCGGGGGGTAGCTGGGGCCAACGTCCTGACTTTC; CDR3: CATSDIRGVAGANVLTF
J: TRBJ2-3; length: 12; D: NA; size: many; V: TRBV18; DNA: TGTGCCAGCTCACCATCCCCAGATACGCAGTATTTT; CDR3: CASSPSPDTQYF
J: TRBJ1-6; length: 15; D: NA; size: many; V: TRBV4-1; DNA: TGCGCCAGCAGCGCCACGGGCGTTTATAATTCACCCCTCCACTTT; CDR3: CASSATGVYNSPLHF
J: TRBJ2-5; length: 15; D: NA; size: few; V: TRBV9; DNA: TGTGCCAGCAGCGCCGGGGGCAGGCTGCAAGAGACCCAGTACTTC; CDR3: CASSAGGRLQETQYF
J: TRBJ1-2; length: 16; D: NA; size: NA; V: TRBV29-1; DNA: TGCAGCGTTGGGGTTCGCGGTAGACTCACGCGCGGTGGCTACACCTTC; CDR3: CSVGVRGRLTRGGYTF
J: TRBJ2-7; length: 16; D: TRBD1; size: NA; V: TRBV6-5; DNA: TGTGCCAGCAGTTACTCGAGGGGGACAGCAACCTACGAGCAGTACTTC; CDR3: CASSYSRGTATYEQYF
J: TRBJ1-1; length: 15; D: TRBD1; size: NA; V: TRBV6-2/TRBV6-3; DNA: TGTGCCAGCAGGGGGACCAGGGGGATCGGCACTGAAGCTTTCTTT; CDR3: CASRGTRGIGTEAFF
J: TRBJ2-3; length: 12; D: NA; size: NA; V: TRBV24-1; DNA: TGTGCCACCAGTGATCGTAGGGATACGCAGTATTTT; CDR3: CATSDRRDTQYF
J: TRBJ1-3; length: 16; D: TRBD1; size: NA; V: TRBV11-2; DNA: TGTGCCAGCAGCTCCACAGGGGCCGCCTCTGGAAACACCATATATTTT; CDR3: CASSSTGAASGNTIYF
J: TRBJ1-3; length: 16; D: NA; size: NA; V: TRBV4-2; DNA: TGTGCCAGCAGCCAAGATCAACAGGCGATTGGAAACACCATATATTTT; CDR3: CASSQDQQAIGNTIYF
J: TRBJ2-3; length: 13; D: TRBD1; size: NA; V: TRBV29-1; DNA: TGCAGCGTTGCAGACAGGGCCGGGTATACGCAGTATTTT; CDR3: CSVADRAGYTQYF
J: TRBJ1-2; length: 16; D: NA; size: many; V: TRBV6-2/TRBV6-3; DNA: TGTGCCAGCAGCCCCTTGTGGGGGCAGAGCTCCTATGGCTACACCTTC; CDR3: CASSPLWGQSSYGYTF